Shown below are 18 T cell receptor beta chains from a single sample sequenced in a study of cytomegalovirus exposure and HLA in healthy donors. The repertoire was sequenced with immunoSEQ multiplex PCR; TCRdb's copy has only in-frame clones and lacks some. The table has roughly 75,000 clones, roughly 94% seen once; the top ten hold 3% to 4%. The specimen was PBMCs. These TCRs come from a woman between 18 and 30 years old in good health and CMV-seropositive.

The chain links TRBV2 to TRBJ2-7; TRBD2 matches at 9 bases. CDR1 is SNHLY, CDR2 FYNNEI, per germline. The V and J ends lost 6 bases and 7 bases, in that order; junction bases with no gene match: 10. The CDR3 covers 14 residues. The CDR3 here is CASSLGGGAREQYF. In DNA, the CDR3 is TGTGCCAGCAGCTTGGGCGGGGGGGCTAGGGAGCAGTACTTC.

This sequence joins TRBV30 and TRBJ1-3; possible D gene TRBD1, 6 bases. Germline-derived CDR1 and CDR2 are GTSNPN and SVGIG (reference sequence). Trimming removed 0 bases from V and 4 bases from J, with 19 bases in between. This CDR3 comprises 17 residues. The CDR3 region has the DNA TGTGCCTGGAGTGTACGCTCCTGGGGGCTGTGGGGAAACACCATATATTTT. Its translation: CAWSVRSWGLWGNTIYF.

The CDR3 spells CASIIDRGRATEAFF. The CDR3 DNA sequence: TGTGCCAGCATTATAGACAGGGGGAGGGCCACTGAAGCTTTCTTT. The chain combines TRBV6-1 with TRBJ1-1; the match to TRBD1 covers 9 bases. The CDR3 is made up of 15 amino acids. Losses at the gene ends were 7 bases for V and 4 bases for J; bases not matched to a gene: 10. Germline CDR1 reads MNHNS; CDR2 reads SASEGT.

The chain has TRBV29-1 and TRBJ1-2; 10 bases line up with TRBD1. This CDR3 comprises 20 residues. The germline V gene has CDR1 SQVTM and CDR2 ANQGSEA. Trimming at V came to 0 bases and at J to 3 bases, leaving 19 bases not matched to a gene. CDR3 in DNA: TGCAGCGTTGAAGATAGGAGGTTAATTGACAGGGGGCGCGGGTACTATGGCTACACCTTC. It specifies CSVEDRRLIDRGRGYYGYTF.

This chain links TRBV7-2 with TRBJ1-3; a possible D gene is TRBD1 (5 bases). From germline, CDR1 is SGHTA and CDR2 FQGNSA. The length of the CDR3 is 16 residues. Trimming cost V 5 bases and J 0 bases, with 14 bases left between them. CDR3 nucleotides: TGTGCCAGCAGCCGCGCGACAGCTGACTCTGGAAACACCATATATTTT. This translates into CASSRATADSGNTIYF. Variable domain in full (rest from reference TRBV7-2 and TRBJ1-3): GAGVSQSPSNKVTEKGKDVELRCDPISGHTALYWYRQSLGQGLEFLIYFQGNSAPDKSGLPSDRFSAERTGGSVSTLTIQRTQQEDSAVYLCASSRATADSGNTIYFGEGSWLTVV.

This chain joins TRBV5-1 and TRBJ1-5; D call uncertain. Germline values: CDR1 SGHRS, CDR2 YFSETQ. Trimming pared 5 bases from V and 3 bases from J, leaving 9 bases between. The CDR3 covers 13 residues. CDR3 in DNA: TGCGCCAGCAGGGTGAGTTACAATCAGCCCCAGCATTTT. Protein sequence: CASRVSYNQPQHF.

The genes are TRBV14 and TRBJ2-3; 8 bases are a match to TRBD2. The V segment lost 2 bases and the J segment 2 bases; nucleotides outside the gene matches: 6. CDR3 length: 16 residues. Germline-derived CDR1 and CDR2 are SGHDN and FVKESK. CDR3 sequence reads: CASSQTTGGVTDTQYF. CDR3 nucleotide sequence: TGTGCCAGCAGCCAAACGACGGGGGGGGTCACAGATACGCAGTATTTT.

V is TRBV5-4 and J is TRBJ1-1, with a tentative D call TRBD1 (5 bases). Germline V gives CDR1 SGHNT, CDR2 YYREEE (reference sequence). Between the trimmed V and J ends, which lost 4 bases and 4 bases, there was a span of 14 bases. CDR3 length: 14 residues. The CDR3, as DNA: TGTGCCAGCAGCATCGGGACTGCTCTCACTGAAGCTTTCTTT. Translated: CASSIGTALTEAFF.

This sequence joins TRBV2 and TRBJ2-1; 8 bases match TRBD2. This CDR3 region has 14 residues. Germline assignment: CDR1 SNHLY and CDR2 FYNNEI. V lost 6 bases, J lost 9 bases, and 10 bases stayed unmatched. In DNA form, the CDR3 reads TGTGCCAGCAGGAGGGGACTAGGTGAGGGTGAGCAGTTCTTC. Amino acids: CASRRGLGEGEQFF.

CDR3 sequence reads: CASGETREQFF. The CDR3 DNA sequence: TGTGCCAGCGGGGAGACTAGAGAGCAGTTCTTC. The rearrangement links TRBV6-1 to TRBJ2-1, with a possible D match to TRBD2 (6 bases). Germline V gene lookup returns CDR1 MNHNS and CDR2 SASEGT. CDR3 size: 11 residues. Trimming stripped 8 bases from V and 10 bases from J, with 12 bases between.

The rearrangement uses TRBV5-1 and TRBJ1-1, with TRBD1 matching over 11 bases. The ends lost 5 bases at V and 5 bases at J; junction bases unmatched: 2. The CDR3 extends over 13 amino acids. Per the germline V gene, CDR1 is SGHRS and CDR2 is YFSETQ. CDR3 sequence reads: CASRGDRGTEAFF. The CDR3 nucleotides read TGCGCCAGCAGGGGGGACAGGGGGACTGAAGCTTTCTTT.

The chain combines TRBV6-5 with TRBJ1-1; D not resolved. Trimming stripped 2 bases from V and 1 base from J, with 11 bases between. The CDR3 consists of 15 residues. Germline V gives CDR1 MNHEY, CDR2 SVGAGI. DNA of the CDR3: TGTGCCAGCAGTTACAGTCGGGTCGGGAACACTGAAGCTTTCTTT. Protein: CASSYSRVGNTEAFF.

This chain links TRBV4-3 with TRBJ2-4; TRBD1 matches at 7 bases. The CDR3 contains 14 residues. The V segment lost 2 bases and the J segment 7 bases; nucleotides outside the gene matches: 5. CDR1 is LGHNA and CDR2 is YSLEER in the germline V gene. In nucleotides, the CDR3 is TGCGCCAGCAGCCAATATATCAGGGGGAACATTCAGTACTTC. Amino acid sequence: CASSQYIRGNIQYF.

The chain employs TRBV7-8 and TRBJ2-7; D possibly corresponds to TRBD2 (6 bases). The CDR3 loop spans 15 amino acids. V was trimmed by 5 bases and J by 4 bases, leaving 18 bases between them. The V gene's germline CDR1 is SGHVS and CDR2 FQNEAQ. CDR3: CASSLRPSGLYEQYF. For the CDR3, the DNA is TGTGCCAGCAGCCTGAGGCCAAGCGGGCTATACGAGCAGTACTTC.

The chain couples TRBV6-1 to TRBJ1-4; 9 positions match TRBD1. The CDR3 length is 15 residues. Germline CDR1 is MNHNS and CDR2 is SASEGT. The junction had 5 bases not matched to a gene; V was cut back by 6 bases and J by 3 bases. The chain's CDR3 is CASRDRGLANEKLFF. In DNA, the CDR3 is TGTGCCAGCAGGGACAGGGGTTTAGCTAATGAAAAACTGTTTTTT.

The chain's CDR3 is CASIGGLNTEAFF. The CDR3 DNA reads TGTGCCAGCATAGGAGGGCTCAACACTGAAGCTTTCTTT. The gene calls are TRBV6-5 and TRBJ1-1, with D uncertain. In germline, CDR1 is MNHEY, CDR2 SVGAGI. V was clipped by 7 bases and J by 2 bases, with 11 bases between them. The CDR3 extends over 13 amino acids.

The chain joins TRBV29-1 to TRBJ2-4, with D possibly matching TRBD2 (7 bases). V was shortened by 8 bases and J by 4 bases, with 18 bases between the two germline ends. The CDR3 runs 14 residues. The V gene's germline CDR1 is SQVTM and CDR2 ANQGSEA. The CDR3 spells CSPRRGDTKNIQYF. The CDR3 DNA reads TGCAGCCCACGACGGGGGGACACTAAAAACATTCAGTACTTC.

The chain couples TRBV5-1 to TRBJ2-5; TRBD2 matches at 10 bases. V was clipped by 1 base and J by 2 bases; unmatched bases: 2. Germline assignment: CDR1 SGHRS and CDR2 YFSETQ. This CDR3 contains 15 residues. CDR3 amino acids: CASSLTSGIQETQYF. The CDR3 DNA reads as TGCGCCAGCAGCTTGACTAGCGGGATACAAGAGACCCAGTACTTC.